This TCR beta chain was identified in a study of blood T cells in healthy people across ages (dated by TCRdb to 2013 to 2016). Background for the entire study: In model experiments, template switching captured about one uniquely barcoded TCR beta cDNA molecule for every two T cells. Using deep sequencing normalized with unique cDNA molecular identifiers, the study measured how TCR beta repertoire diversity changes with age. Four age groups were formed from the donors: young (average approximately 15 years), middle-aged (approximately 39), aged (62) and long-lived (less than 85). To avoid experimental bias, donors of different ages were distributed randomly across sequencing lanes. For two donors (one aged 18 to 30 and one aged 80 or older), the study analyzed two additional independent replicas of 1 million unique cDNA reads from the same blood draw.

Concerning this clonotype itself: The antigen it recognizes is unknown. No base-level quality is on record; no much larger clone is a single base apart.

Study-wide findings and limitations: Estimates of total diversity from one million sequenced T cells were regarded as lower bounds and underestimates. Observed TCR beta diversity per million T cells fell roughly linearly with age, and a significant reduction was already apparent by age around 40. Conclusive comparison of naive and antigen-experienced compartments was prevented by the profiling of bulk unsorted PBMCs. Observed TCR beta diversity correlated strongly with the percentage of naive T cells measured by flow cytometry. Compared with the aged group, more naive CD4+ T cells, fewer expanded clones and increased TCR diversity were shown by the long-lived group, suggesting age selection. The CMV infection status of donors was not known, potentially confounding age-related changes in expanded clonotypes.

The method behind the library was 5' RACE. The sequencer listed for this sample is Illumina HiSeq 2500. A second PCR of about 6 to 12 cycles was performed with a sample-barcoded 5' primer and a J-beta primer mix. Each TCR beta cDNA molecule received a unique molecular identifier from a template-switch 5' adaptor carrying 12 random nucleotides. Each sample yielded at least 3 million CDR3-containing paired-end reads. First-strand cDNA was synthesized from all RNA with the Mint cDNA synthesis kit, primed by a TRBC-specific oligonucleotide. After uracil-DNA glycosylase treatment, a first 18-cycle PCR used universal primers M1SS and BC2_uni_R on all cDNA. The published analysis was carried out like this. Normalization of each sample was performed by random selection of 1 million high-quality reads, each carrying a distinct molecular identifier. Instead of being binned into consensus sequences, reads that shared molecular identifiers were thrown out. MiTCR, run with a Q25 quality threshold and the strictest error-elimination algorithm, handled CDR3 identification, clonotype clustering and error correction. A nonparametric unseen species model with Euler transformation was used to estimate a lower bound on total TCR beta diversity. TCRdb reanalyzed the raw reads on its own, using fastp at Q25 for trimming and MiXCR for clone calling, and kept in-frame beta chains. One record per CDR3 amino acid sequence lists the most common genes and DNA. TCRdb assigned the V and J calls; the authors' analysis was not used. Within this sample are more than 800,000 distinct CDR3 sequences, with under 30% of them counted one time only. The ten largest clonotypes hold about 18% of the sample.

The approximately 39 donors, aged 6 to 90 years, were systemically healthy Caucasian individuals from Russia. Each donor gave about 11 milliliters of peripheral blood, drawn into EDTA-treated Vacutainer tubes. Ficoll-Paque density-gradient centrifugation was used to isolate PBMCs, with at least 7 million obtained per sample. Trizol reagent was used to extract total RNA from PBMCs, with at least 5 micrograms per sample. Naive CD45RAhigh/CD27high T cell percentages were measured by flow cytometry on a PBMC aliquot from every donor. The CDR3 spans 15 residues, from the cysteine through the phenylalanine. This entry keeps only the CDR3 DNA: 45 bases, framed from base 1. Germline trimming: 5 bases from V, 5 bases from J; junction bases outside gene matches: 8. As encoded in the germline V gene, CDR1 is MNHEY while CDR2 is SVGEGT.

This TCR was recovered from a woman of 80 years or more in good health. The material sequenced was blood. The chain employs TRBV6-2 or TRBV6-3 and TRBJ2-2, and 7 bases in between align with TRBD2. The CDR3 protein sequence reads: CASSGLGGNTGELFF. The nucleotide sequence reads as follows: TGTGCCAGCAGTGGTCTGGGGGGGAATACCGGGGAGCTGTTTTTT.